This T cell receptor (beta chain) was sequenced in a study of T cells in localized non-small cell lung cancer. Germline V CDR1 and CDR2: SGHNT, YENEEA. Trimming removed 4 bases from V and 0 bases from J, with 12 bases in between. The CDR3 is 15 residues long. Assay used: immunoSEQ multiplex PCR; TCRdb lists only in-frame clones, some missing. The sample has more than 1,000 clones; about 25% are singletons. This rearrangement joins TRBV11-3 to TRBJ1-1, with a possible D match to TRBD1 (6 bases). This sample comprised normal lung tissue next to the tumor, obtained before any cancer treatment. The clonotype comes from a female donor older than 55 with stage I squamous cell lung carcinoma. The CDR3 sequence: CASSSRGAMNTEAFF. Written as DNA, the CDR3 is TGTGCCAGCAGCTCGCGGGGGGCCATGAACACTGAAGCTTTCTTT.